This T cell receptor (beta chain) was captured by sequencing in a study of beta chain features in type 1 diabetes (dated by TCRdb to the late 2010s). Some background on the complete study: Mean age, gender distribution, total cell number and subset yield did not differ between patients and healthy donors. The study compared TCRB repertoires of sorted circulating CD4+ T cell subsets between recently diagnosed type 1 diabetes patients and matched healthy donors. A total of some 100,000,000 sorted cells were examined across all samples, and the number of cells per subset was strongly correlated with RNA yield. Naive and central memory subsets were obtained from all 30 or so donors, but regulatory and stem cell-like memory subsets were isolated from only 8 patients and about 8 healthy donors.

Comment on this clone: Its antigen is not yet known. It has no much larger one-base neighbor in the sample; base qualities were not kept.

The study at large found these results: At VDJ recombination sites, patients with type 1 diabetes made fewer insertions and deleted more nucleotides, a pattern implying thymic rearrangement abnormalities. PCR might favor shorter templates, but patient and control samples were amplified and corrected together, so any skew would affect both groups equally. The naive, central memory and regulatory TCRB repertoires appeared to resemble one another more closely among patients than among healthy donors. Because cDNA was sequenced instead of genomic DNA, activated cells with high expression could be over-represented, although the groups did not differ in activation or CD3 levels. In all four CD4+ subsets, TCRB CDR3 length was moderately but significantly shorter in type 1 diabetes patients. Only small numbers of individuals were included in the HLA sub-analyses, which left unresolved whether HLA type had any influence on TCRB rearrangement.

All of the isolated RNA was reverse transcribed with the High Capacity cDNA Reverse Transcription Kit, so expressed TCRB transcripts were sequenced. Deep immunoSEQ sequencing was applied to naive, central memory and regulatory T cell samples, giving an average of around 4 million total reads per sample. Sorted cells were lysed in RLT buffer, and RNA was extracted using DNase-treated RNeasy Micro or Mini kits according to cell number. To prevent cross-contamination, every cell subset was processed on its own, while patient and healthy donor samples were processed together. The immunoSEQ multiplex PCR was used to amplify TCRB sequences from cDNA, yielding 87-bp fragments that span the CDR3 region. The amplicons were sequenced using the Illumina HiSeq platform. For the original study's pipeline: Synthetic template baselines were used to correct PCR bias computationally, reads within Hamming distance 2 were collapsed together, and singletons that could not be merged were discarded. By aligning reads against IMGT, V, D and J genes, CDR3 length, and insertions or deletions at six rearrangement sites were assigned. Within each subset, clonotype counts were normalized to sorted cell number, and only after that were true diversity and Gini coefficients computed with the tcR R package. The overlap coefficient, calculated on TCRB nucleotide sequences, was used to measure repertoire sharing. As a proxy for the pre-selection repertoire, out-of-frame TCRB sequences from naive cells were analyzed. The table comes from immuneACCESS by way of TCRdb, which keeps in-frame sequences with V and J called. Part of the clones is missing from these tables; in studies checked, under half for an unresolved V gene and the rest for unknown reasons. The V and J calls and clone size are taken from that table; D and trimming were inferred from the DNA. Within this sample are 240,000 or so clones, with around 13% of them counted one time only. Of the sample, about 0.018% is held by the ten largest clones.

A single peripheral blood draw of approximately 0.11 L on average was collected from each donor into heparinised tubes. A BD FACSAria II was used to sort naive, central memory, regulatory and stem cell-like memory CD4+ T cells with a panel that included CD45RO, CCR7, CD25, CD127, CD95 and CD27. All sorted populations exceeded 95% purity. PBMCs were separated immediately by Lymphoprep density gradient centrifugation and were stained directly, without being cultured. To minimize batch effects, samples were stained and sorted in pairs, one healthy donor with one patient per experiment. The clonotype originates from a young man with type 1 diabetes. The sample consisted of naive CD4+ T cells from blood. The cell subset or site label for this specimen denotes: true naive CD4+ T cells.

CDR3 sequence: CASSLGAGTSGKSTDTQYF. The bases read TGTGCCAGCTCGCTGGGAGCCGGGACTAGCGGGAAGAGCACAGATACGCAGTATTTT. Rearrangement joined TRBV18 to TRBJ2-3; 13 junctional bases match TRBD2. Taken from cysteine to phenylalanine, the CDR3 has 19 residues. This entry keeps only the CDR3 DNA: 57 bases, framed from base 1. V loses 6 bases at its end and J loses 0 bases; junction bases beyond the gene matches: 12. The germline V gene sets CDR1 to KGHSH and CDR2 to LQKENI.